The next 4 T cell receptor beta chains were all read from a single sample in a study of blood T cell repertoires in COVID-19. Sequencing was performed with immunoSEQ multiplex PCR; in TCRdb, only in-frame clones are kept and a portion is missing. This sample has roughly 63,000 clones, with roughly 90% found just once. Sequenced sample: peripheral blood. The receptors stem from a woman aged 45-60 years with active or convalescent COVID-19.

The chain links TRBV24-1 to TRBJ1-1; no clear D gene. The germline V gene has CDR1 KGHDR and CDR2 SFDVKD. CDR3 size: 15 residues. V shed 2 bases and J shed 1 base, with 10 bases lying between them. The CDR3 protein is CATSDSTTANTEAFF. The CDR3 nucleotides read TGTGCCACCAGTGATTCGACTACTGCGAACACTGAAGCTTTCTTT.

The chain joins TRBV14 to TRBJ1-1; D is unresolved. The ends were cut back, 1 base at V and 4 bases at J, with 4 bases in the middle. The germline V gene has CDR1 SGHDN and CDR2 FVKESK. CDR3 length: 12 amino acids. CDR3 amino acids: CASSQGGTEAFF. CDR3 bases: TGTGCCAGCAGCCAAGGAGGCACTGAAGCTTTCTTT.

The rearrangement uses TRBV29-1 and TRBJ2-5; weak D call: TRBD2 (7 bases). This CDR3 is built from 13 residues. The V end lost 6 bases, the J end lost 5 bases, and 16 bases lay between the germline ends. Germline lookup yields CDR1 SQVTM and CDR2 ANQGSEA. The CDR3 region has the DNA TGCAGCGTAGAGGTGGGGGGGGCCGAGACCCAGTACTTC. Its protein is CSVEVGGAETQYF. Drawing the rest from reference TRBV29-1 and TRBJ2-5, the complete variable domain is SAVISQKPSRDICQRGTSLTIQCQVDSQVTMMFWYRQQPGQSLTLIATANQGSEATYESGFVIDKFPISRPNLTFSTLTVSNMSPEDSSIYLCSVEVGGAETQYFGPGTRLLVL.

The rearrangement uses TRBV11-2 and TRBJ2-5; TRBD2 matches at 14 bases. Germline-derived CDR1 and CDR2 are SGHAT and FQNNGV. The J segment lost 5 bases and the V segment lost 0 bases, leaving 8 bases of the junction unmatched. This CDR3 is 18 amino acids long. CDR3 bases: TGTGCCAGCAGCTTAGACCGGGGACTAGCGGGAGTGTTTGAGACCCAGTACTTC. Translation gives CASSLDRGLAGVFETQYF.